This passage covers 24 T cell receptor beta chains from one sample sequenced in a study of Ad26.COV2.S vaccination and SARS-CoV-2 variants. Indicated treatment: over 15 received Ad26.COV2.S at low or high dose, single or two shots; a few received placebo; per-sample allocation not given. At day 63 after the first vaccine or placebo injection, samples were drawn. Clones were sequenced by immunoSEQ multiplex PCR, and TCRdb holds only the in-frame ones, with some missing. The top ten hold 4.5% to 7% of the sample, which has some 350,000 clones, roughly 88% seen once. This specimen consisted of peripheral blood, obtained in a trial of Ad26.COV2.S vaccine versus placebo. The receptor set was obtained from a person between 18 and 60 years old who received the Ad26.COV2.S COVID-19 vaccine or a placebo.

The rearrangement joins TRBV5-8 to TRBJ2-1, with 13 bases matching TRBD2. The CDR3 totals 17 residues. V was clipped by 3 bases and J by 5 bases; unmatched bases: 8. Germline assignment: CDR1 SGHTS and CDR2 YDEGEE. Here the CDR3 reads CASSSGTGLAGDNEQFF. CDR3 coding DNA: TGTGCCAGCAGCTCCGGGACAGGACTAGCGGGAGACAATGAGCAGTTCTTC.

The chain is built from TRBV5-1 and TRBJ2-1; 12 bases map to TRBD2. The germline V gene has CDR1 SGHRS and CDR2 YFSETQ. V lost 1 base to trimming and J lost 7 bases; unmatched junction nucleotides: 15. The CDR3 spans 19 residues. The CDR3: CASSLYGLAGSKRGNEQFF. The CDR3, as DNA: TGCGCCAGCAGCTTGTACGGACTAGCGGGATCCAAACGTGGGAATGAGCAGTTCTTC.

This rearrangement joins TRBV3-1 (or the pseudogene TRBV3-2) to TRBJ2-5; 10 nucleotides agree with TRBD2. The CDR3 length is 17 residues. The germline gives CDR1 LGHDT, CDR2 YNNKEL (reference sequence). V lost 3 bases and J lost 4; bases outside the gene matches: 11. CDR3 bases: TGTGCCAGCAGCCAGGGTGGAGCGGGGGGGCAGGGAGAGACCCAGTACTTC. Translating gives CASSQGGAGGQGETQYF.

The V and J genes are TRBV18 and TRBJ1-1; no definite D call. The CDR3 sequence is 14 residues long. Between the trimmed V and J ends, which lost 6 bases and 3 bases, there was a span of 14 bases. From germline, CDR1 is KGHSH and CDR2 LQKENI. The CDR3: CASSGEIKDTEAFF. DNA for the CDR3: TGTGCCAGCTCCGGGGAAATTAAGGACACTGAAGCTTTCTTT.

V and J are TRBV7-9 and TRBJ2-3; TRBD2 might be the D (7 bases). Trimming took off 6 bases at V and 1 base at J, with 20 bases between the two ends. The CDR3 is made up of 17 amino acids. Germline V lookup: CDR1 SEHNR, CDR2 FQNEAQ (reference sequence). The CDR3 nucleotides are TGTGCCAGCAGGCCCCCAGGGGCGGGAGATCGCACAGATACGCAGTATTTT. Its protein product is CASRPPGAGDRTDTQYF.

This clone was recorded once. CDR3 residues: CASSHPTGDRPYEQYF. The CDR3 DNA reads as TGTGCCAGCAGCCACCCCACGGGAGACAGACCCTACGAGCAGTACTTC. The V call is TRBV7-2, the J call TRBJ2-7; possible D gene TRBD2, 6 bases. The V end lost 5 bases, the J end lost 2 bases, and 19 bases lay between the germline ends. The germline V gene encodes CDR1 SGHTA and CDR2 FQGNSA. The CDR3 spans 16 residues.

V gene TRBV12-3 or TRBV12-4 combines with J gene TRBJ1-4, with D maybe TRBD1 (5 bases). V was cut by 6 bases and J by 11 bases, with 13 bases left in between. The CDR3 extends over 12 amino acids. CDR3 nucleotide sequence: TGTGCCAGCAGCCCTAGGGGAGCGAAACTGTTTTTT. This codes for CASSPRGAKLFF.

CDR3: CASSHAFGGLENIQYF. The CDR3 DNA reads as TGTGCCAGCAGCCACGCTTTTGGAGGACTAGAAAACATTCAGTACTTC. The J gene is TRBJ2-4, the V gene TRBV14, with 7 positions matching TRBD2. Germline V CDR1 and CDR2: SGHDN, FVKESK. V shed 3 bases, J shed 5 bases, and the junction held 10 bases outside the gene matches. This CDR3 comprises 16 residues. The variable domain in full, with the rest retrieved from reference TRBV14 and TRBJ2-4, is EAGVTQFPSHSVIEKGQTVTLRCDPISGHDNLYWYRRVMGKEIKFLLHFVKESKQDESGMPNNRFLAERTGGTYSTLKVQPAELEDSGVYFCASSHAFGGLENIQYFGAGTRLSVL.

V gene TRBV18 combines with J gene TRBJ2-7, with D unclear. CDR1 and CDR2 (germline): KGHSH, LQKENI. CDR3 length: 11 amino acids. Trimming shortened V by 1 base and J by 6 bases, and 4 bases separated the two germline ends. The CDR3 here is CASSPLSEQYF. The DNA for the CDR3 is TGTGCCAGCTCACCACTTAGCGAGCAGTACTTC.

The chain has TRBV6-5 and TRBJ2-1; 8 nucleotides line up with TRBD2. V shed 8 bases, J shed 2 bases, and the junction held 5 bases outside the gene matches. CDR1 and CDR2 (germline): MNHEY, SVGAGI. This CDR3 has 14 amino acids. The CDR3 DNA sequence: TGTGCCAGCGAGCGGGAGCTCCCCTACAATGAGCAGTTCTTC. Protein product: CASERELPYNEQFF.

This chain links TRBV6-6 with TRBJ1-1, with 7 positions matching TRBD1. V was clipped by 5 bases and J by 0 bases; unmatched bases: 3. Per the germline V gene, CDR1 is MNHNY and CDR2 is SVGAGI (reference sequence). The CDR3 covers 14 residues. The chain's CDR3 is CASSHGTVNTEAFF. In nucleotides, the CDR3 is TGTGCCAGCAGTCACGGGACAGTGAACACTGAAGCTTTCTTT.

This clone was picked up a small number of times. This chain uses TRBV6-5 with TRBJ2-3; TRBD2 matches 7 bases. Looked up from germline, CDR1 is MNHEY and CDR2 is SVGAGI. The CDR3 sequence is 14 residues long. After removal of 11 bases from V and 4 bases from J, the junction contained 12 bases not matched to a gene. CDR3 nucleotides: TGTGCCTCAATGGCAGGGAGGGAAGCAGATACGCAGTATTTT. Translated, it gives CASMAGREADTQYF.

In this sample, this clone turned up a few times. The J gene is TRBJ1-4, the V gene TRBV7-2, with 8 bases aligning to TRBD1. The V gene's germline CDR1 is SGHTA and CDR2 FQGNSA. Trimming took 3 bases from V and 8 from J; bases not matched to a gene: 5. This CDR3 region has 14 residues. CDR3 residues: CASSFDRGREKLFF. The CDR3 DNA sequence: TGTGCCAGCAGCTTCGACAGGGGCCGCGAAAAACTGTTTTTT.

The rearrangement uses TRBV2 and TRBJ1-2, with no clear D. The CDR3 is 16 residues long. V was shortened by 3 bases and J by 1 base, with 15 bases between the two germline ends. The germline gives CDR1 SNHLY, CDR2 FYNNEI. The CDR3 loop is CASSDKGPGLNYGYTF. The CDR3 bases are TGTGCCAGCAGTGATAAAGGCCCCGGCCTTAACTATGGCTACACCTTC.

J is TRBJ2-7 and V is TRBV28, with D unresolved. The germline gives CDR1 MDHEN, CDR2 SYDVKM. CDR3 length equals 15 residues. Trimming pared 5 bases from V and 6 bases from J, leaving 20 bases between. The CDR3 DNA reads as TGTGCCAGCAGTCCAGCGAGCGTTCCTCAGTCCGAGCAGTACGTC. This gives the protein CASSPASVPQSEQYV.

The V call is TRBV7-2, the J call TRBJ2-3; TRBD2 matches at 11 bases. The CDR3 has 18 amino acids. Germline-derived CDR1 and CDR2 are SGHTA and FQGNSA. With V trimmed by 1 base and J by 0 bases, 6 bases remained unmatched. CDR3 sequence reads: CASSLVSGGGPSTDTQYF. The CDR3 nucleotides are TGTGCCAGCAGCTTAGTTAGCGGGGGGGGGCCGAGCACAGATACGCAGTATTTT.

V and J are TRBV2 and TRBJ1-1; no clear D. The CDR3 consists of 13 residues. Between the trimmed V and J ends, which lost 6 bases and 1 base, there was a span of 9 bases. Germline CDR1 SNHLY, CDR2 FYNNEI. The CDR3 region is CASSAIPNTEAFF. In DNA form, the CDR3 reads TGTGCCAGCAGCGCCATCCCGAACACTGAAGCTTTCTTT.

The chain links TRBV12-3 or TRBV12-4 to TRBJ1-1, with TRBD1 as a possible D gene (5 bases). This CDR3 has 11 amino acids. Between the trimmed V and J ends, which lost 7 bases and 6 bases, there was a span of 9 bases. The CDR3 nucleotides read TGTGCCAGCAAATCAGGGCCTGAAGCTTTCTTT. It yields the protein CASKSGPEAFF.

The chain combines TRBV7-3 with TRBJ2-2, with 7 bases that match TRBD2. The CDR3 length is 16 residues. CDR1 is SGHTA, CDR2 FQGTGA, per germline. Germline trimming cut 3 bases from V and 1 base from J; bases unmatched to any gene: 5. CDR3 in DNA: TGTGCCAGCAGCTTCGGCGGGAGAGGGAACACCGGGGAGCTGTTTTTT. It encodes CASSFGGRGNTGELFF.

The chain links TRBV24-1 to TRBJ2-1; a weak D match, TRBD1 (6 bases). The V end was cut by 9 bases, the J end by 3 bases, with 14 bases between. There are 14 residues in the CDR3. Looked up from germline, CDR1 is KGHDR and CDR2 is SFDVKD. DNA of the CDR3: TGTGCCACCGTGGGGGCGAAGATCTACAATGAGCAGTTCTTC. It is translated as CATVGAKIYNEQFF.

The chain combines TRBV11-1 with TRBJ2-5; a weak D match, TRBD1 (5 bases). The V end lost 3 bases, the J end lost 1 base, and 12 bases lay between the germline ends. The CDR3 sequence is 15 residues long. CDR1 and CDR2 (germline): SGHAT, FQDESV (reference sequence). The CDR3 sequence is CASSFRRQSQETQYF. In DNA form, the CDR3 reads TGTGCCAGCAGCTTCCGGCGACAGTCCCAAGAGACCCAGTACTTC.

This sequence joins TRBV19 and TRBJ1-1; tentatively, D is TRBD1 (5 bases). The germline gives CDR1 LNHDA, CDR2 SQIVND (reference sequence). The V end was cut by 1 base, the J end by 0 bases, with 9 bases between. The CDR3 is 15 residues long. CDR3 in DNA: TGTGCCAGTAGTATAGGGGGCCAGATGAACACTGAAGCTTTCTTT. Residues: CASSIGGQMNTEAFF. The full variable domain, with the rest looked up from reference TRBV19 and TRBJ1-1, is DGGITQSPKYLFRKEGQNVTLSCEQNLNHDAMYWYRQDPGQGLRLIYYSQIVNDFQKGDIAEGYSVSREKKESFPLTVTSAQKNPTAFYLCASSIGGQMNTEAFFGQGTRLTVV.

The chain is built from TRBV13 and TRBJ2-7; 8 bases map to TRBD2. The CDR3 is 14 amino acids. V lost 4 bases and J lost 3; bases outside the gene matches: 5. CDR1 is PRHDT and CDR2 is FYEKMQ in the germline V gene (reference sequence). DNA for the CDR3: TGTGCCAGCAGCTCGGGGGGGGACTACTACGAGCAGTACTTC. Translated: CASSSGGDYYEQYF.

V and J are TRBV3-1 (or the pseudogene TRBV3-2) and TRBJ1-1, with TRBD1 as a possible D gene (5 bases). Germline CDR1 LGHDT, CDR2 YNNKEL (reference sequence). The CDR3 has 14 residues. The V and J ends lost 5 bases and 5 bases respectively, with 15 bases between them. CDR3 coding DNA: TGTGCCAGCAGCATCTGGAATGAGGGGACTGAAGCTTTCTTT. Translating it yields CASSIWNEGTEAFF.